A selection of T cell receptor beta chains follows, all from one sample in a study of blood T cell repertoires in COVID-19. Data came from immunoSEQ multiplex PCR; TCRdb stores just in-frame clones and leaves some out. Of fewer than 250,000 clones listed, about 86% are singletons. The sample taken for sequencing was peripheral blood. The origin of the receptors is a woman aged 50 to 60 with acute or convalescent COVID-19. The CDR3 runs from the conserved cysteine through the conserved F or W.

cdr3_aa	v_call	j_call
CASSFGGIAKNIQYF	TRBV7-8	TRBJ2-4
CASSESRDSKGGELFF	TRBV10-2	TRBJ2-2
CASSPRTGGNYGYTF	TRBV11-3	TRBJ1-2
CASSRGGGASYNEQFF	TRBV4-2	TRBJ2-1
CASSLVLGGLKEGETQYF	TRBV5-1	TRBJ2-5
CASSPAAPDTQYF	TRBV3-1/TRBV3-2	TRBJ2-3
CASTPSGGAYNEQFF	TRBV19	TRBJ2-1
CASRPGTSSRTDTQYF	TRBV4-1	TRBJ2-3
CASSLAISGNYGYTF	TRBV7-8	TRBJ1-2
CASSLLLDSLPGQPQHF	TRBV19	TRBJ1-5
CASSRPTTGVNSGELFF	TRBV28	TRBJ2-2
CASSQGPGTAYNEQFF	TRBV3-1/TRBV3-2	TRBJ2-1
CATQSGRTDTQYF	TRBV5-4	TRBJ2-3
CASSPDRGGSYF	TRBV28	TRBJ1-5
CASSFYGGEADTQYF	TRBV7-6	TRBJ2-3
CASSLAEKSNGYTF	TRBV7-9	TRBJ1-2
CASSPPGSKNIQYF	TRBV7-8	TRBJ2-4
CASSLPPTGYEQYF	TRBV7-9	TRBJ2-7
CASSQGFAGVRTYEQYF	TRBV3-1/TRBV3-2	TRBJ2-7
CASSVAVTSVTTGELFF	TRBV9	TRBJ2-2
CASSLTGGYNEQFF	TRBV11-2	TRBJ2-1
CASSFPGLGILQQFF	TRBV7-2	TRBJ2-1
CSASEASGPRGDTGELFF	TRBV20-1	TRBJ2-2
CATKDRARGGVNQPQHF	TRBV21-1	TRBJ1-5
CASSPPGQGAYEQYF	TRBV18	TRBJ2-7
CASSLAGSAPNYGYTF	TRBV7-9	TRBJ1-2
CASSRPGTGTTGELFF	TRBV4-1	TRBJ2-2
CASSNYGRGYQETQYF	TRBV2	TRBJ2-5
CASSFPHRDGYTF	TRBV5-5	TRBJ1-2
CASSVRVVQGEQFF	TRBV7-2	TRBJ2-1
CASTGPYEQYF	TRBV6-5	TRBJ2-7
CASSIAVATDTQYF	TRBV19	TRBJ2-3
CASSHKGTGGLPRRTGELFF	TRBV3-1/TRBV3-2	TRBJ2-2
CASSETTGRRNTIYF	TRBV25-1	TRBJ1-3
CASSPRGEEKLFF	TRBV7-2	TRBJ1-4
CATSDREAGELFF	TRBV24-1	TRBJ2-2
CASSYSRTGNRYGYTF	TRBV6-2/TRBV6-3	TRBJ1-2
CASSAVDRTDTQYF	TRBV5-1	TRBJ2-3
CASSVGGAARDTQYF	TRBV9	TRBJ2-3
CASSLVGLAVYQETQYF	TRBV11-2	TRBJ2-5
CASSGTTTEAFF	TRBV7-9	TRBJ1-1
CASSSTGGSSEAFF	TRBV7-3	TRBJ1-1
CASSVVPGSVTETQYF	TRBV9	TRBJ2-5